The 16 T cell receptor beta chains given below trace back to one sample, sequenced in a study of T cell responses to AZD1222 COVID-19 vaccine. Generated by immunoSEQ multiplex PCR, the TCRdb table keeps only in-frame clones and is missing some. The sample has approximately 200,000 clones, around 88% seen once. Sequenced material: peripheral blood, taken on day 0 of AZD1222 vaccination. The receptor source for this set is an adult in good health.

The V gene is TRBV5-1, the J gene TRBJ2-7; D call uncertain. Germline values: CDR1 SGHRS, CDR2 YFSETQ. This CDR3 comprises 13 residues. V was pared by 0 bases and J by 2 bases, with 6 bases between. CDR3 in DNA: TGCGCCAGCAGCTTGGAGGCGGCCTACGAGCAGTACTTC. Its protein product is CASSLEAAYEQYF.

V is TRBV30 and J is TRBJ1-1; no clear D. The V gene's germline CDR1 is GTSNPN and CDR2 SVGIG (reference sequence). V was cut by 2 bases and J by 5 bases, with 9 bases left in between. This CDR3 comprises 12 residues. The CDR3 loop reads CAWSRTPTEAFF. Here the CDR3 DNA reads TGTGCCTGGAGTAGGACGCCAACTGAAGCTTTCTTT.

The rearrangement links TRBV2 to TRBJ1-1, with D possibly TRBD1 on 6 matching bases. V lost 9 bases and J lost 7, with 18 bases in between. Germline CDR1 reads SNHLY; CDR2 reads FYNNEI. This CDR3 comprises 13 residues. CDR3: CASTSLQGSEAFF. The CDR3 DNA reads TGTGCCAGTACTAGCTTACAGGGAAGTGAAGCTTTCTTT.

The rearrangement joins TRBV27 to TRBJ2-7; the D gene is possibly TRBD2 (5 bases). V lost 0 bases, J lost 5 bases, and 11 bases lay in between. The V gene's germline CDR1 is MNHEY and CDR2 SMNVEV (reference sequence). The CDR3 sequence is 14 residues long. In DNA form, the CDR3 reads TGTGCCAGCAGTTTATCATCGGCCGGGAACGAGCAGTACTTC. It specifies CASSLSSAGNEQYF.

The rearrangement joins TRBV9 to TRBJ1-3; no clear D gene. The CDR3 length is 15 residues. Germline CDR1 and CDR2: SGDLS and YYNGEE. The V end was cut by 0 bases, the J end by 2 bases, with 9 bases between. CDR3 in DNA: TGTGCCAGCAGCGTAGCGGTTGGAGCTGGAAACACCATATATTTT. This codes for CASSVAVGAGNTIYF.

V usage is TRBV5-1 and J usage is TRBJ1-2; maybe TRBD1 (5 bases). CDR1 and CDR2 (germline): SGHRS, YFSETQ. The CDR3 loop spans 16 amino acids. The ends were cut back, 8 bases at V and 3 bases at J, with 23 bases in the middle. As DNA, the CDR3 is TGCGCCAGTCAGGGCCAGGGAGGGCCGAGTCACTATGGCTACACCTTC. Encoded protein: CASQGQGGPSHYGYTF.

This chain joins TRBV19 and TRBJ2-1, with 7 bases fitting TRBD2. Looked up from germline, CDR1 is LNHDA and CDR2 is SQIVND (reference sequence). The V segment lost 10 bases and the J segment 4 bases; nucleotides outside the gene matches: 16. The CDR3 runs 16 residues. CDR3 DNA: TGTGCCACTCACTCCGGGGGGAAGGGGCTATACAATGAGCAGTTCTTC. It yields the protein CATHSGGKGLYNEQFF.

This clone was recorded only once. This rearrangement joins TRBV9 to TRBJ1-2; D possibly corresponds to TRBD1 (6 bases). This CDR3 is built from 13 residues. The V gene lost 3 bases and the J gene lost 2 bases, with 8 bases spanning the gap. Germline CDR1 is SGDLS and CDR2 is YYNGEE. CDR3 loop: CASSAGENYGYTF. DNA for the CDR3: TGTGCCAGCAGCGCAGGGGAAAACTATGGCTACACCTTC.

The CDR3 region has the DNA TGTGCCACCAGTGGGGGACAGGGGGCCTACGAGCAGTACTTC. This sequence encodes CATSGGQGAYEQYF. This chain joins TRBV24-1 and TRBJ2-7; TRBD1 matches 11 bases. Germline V lookup: CDR1 KGHDR, CDR2 SFDVKD. With 5 bases clipped from V and 2 bases from J, the junction kept 1 base outside the gene matches. This CDR3 contains 14 residues.

V usage is TRBV12-3 or TRBV12-4 and J usage is TRBJ2-7; D unresolved. The germline V and J ends were trimmed by 5 bases and 2 bases, with 7 bases remaining between them. CDR3 length equals 12 residues. CDR3 sequence: CASSPTAYEQYF. DNA for the CDR3: TGTGCCAGCAGTCCTACAGCCTACGAGCAGTACTTC.

The count of this clone is one. This chain connects TRBV6-6 to TRBJ2-7, with TRBD2 matching over 7 bases. Germline CDR1 is MNHNY and CDR2 is SVGAGI (reference sequence). CDR3 length equals 15 residues. Losses at the gene ends were 3 bases for V and 4 bases for J; bases not matched to a gene: 9. CDR3 nucleotide sequence: TGTGCCAGCAGTTATTGGGGGTCGGGAGGTTACGAGCAGTACTTC. It translates to CASSYWGSGGYEQYF.

The sample holds a few counts of this clone. The chain recombines TRBV19 with TRBJ1-6, with 8 bases aligning to TRBD1. The trim removed 4 bases at V and 9 bases at J, leaving 14 bases unmatched. The CDR3 is made up of 17 amino acids. In germline, CDR1 is LNHDA, CDR2 SQIVND (reference sequence). This chain's CDR3 is CASSKLTGALFGSPLHF. CDR3 coding DNA: TGTGCCAGTAGTAAACTGACAGGGGCCCTATTTGGTTCACCCCTCCACTTT.

The chain is built from TRBV19 and TRBJ2-3; unclear D gene. The CDR3 runs to 11 residues. Trimming removed 5 bases from V and 4 bases from J, with 4 bases in between. Germline CDR1 is LNHDA and CDR2 is SQIVND (reference sequence). In DNA form, the CDR3 reads TGTGCCAGTAGTCGGGCAGATACGCAGTATTTT. Amino acid sequence: CASSRADTQYF.

The J gene is TRBJ1-1, the V gene TRBV5-1; a weak D match, TRBD1 (5 bases). Trimming stripped 10 bases from V and 5 bases from J, with 18 bases between. The CDR3 runs 13 residues. CDR1 is SGHRS, CDR2 YFSETQ, per germline. CDR3 sequence reads: CARGAGGVTEAFF. The CDR3 nucleotides read TGCGCCCGCGGGGCTGGGGGGGTTACTGAAGCTTTCTTT. The full variable domain, with the rest looked up from reference TRBV5-1 and TRBJ1-1, is KAGVTQTPRYLIKTRGQQVTLSCSPISGHRSVSWYQQTPGQGLQFLFEYFSETQRNKGNFPGRFSGRQFSNSRSEMNVSTLELGDSALYLCARGAGGVTEAFFGQGTRLTVV.

In this sample, this clone turned up a few times. This chain's CDR3 is CASSQDGASNNSPLHF. The CDR3 DNA reads as TGTGCCAGCAGCCAAGATGGGGCCAGCAACAATTCACCCCTCCACTTT. The chain carries TRBV3-1 (or the pseudogene TRBV3-2) and TRBJ1-6, with D possibly TRBD1 on 5 matching bases. Trimming took 0 bases from V and 7 from J, leaving 13 bases between them. From germline, CDR1 is LGHDT and CDR2 YNNKEL (reference sequence). The CDR3 is 16 residues long.

The chain carries TRBV19 and TRBJ2-7; either TRBD1 or TRBD2 may fit D (6 bases each). The CDR3 is 15 amino acids. The ends were cut back, 10 bases at V and 0 bases at J, with 19 bases in the middle. The germline gives CDR1 LNHDA, CDR2 SQIVND (reference sequence). The CDR3 coding sequence is TGTGCCACCAGGGGCGGGGCAGGGATCTCCTACGAGCAGTACTTC. Encoded protein: CATRGGAGISYEQYF.